Listed here are 21 T cell receptor beta chains from one sample, sequenced in a study of Ad26.COV2.S vaccination and SARS-CoV-2 variants. The treatment here: around 19 received Ad26.COV2.S at low or high dose, single or two shots; five or six received placebo; per-sample allocation not given. Following the first vaccine or placebo injection, samples were taken on day 63. The assay was immunoSEQ multiplex PCR, and TCRdb's table has in-frame clones only and misses some. The sample yields approximately 420,000 clones, approximately 87% seen once. The sample here was peripheral blood, taken in a trial of Ad26.COV2.S vaccine versus placebo. The receptors derive from a person aged 18-65 years who received the Ad26.COV2.S COVID-19 vaccine or a placebo.

V usage is TRBV21-1 and J usage is TRBJ1-5; TRBD1 was called by the table and not checked on the DNA. TRBV21-1 is reported as a pseudogene. The CDR3 is made up of 17 amino acids. This CDR3 is CASSTHEGQPPDQPQHF. CDR3 bases: TGTGCCAGCAGCACTCACGAGGGACAGCCGCCCGATCAGCCCCAGCATTTT.

The chain recombines TRBV28 with TRBJ1-2; unclear D gene. V shed 2 bases and J shed 13 bases, with 17 bases lying between them. This CDR3 region has 13 residues. Germline lookup yields CDR1 MDHEN and CDR2 SYDVKM. CDR3 nucleotides: TGTGCCAGCAGTTTACTCGTCAGAAAGGCGCGCACCTTC. This gives the protein CASSLLVRKARTF.

This chain joins TRBV5-6 and TRBJ2-2, with unresolved D. V shed 0 bases and J shed 7 bases, with 10 bases lying between them. Germline V CDR1 and CDR2: SGHDT, YYEEEE. The CDR3 consists of 14 residues. CDR3: CASSLVELGGELFF. The CDR3 DNA follows: TGTGCCAGCAGCTTGGTCGAGTTGGGCGGGGAGCTGTTTTTT.

The rearrangement links TRBV5-1 to TRBJ1-1; weak D call: TRBD1 (6 bases). V was cut by 4 bases and J by 2 bases, with 12 bases left in between. From germline, CDR1 is SGHRS and CDR2 YFSETQ. The CDR3 is 14 residues long. In DNA, the CDR3 is TGCGCCAGCAGCCCCTACAGGGTTAACACTGAAGCTTTCTTT. Translating gives CASSPYRVNTEAFF.

This chain links TRBV15 with TRBJ2-2; D remains ambiguous. The CDR3 sequence is 19 residues long. V was shortened by 1 base and J by 4 bases, with 22 bases between the two germline ends. Germline V gene sequence: CDR1 LNHNV, CDR2 YYDKDF (reference sequence). CDR3 bases: TGTGCCACCAGCAGAGTCGTGGCAGTACAGTCCCCCTCCACCGGGGAGCTGTTTTTT. Its protein product is CATSRVVAVQSPSTGELFF.

This sequence joins TRBV10-3 and TRBJ1-1, with unresolved D. Per germline, CDR1 ENHRY and CDR2 SYGVKD. V lost 2 bases and J 1 base, leaving 11 bases between the germline ends. This CDR3 is built from 15 residues. The CDR3 bases are TGTGCCATCAGTGAGGTAGGGAGGAAGAACACTGAAGCTTTCTTT. The encoded protein is CAISEVGRKNTEAFF.

The genes are TRBV6-6 and TRBJ2-1; a possible D gene is TRBD2 (5 bases). The V gene lost 0 bases and the J gene lost 6 bases, with 12 bases spanning the gap. Per the germline V gene, CDR1 is MNHNY and CDR2 is SVGAGI (reference sequence). The CDR3 consists of 15 residues. CDR3 region: CASSYSFLASNEQFF. As DNA, the CDR3 is TGTGCCAGCAGTTACTCGTTCCTAGCTAGCAATGAGCAGTTCTTC.

V usage is TRBV28 and J usage is TRBJ1-5; 8 bases are a match to TRBD1. Per germline, CDR1 MDHEN and CDR2 SYDVKM. The CDR3 has 18 residues. V shed 5 bases and J 5 bases; nucleotides not matched to a gene: 17. DNA for the CDR3: TGTGCCAGCAGTAATCTCGGCCAGGGGGCTTTTGGTGATCAGCCCCAGCATTTT. It codes for CASSNLGQGAFGDQPQHF.

The table lists this clone with a count of one. The chain is built from TRBV30 and TRBJ1-4; D is possibly TRBD1 (5 bases). The ends were cut back, 2 bases at V and 7 bases at J, with 17 bases in the middle. From germline, CDR1 is GTSNPN and CDR2 SVGIG (reference sequence). This CDR3 is 15 amino acids long. CDR3: CAWSTLGRVSEKLFF. CDR3 coding DNA: TGTGCCTGGAGTACCCTTGGCAGGGTGTCTGAAAAACTGTTTTTT. The full variable domain, rest sourced from reference TRBV30 and TRBJ1-4, is SQTIHQWPATLVQPVGSPLSLECTVEGTSNPNLYWYRQAAGRGLQLLFYSVGIGQISSEVPQNLSASRPQDRQFILSSKKLLLSDSGFYLCAWSTLGRVSEKLFFGSGTQLSVL.

The chain recombines TRBV15 with TRBJ2-7; D is ambiguous. CDR3 length equals 14 residues. The germline CDR1 and CDR2 sequences are LNHNV and YYDKDF (reference sequence). V was clipped by 0 bases and J by 5 bases, with 11 bases between them. The CDR3 nucleotides are TGTGCCACCAGCAGAGATTTAGGGTCCCACGAGCAGTACTTC. Translating it yields CATSRDLGSHEQYF.

For the CDR3, the DNA is TGTGCCAGTAGTAGGGGTGGGGGGAATCAGCCCCAGCATTTT. It encodes CASSRGGGNQPQHF. J is TRBJ1-5 and V is TRBV19, with D possibly TRBD1 on 5 matching bases. The CDR3 contains 14 residues. The germline V gene encodes CDR1 LNHDA and CDR2 SQIVND (reference sequence). Trimming shortened V by 4 bases and J by 4 bases, and 11 bases separated the two germline ends.

The chain has TRBV7-8 and TRBJ1-5, with 9 bases identical to TRBD1. Per germline, CDR1 SGHVS and CDR2 FQNEAQ. V lost 5 bases, J lost 5 bases, and 13 bases stayed unmatched. The CDR3 sequence is 17 residues long. The CDR3 sequence: CASSPSFGTGSDQPQHF. The CDR3 nucleotides read TGTGCCAGCAGCCCCTCCTTCGGGACAGGGTCGGATCAGCCCCAGCATTTT.

The chain uses TRBV14 and TRBJ2-3; no reliable D call. Trimming shortened V by 0 bases and J by 3 bases, and 19 bases separated the two germline ends. Germline CDR1 and CDR2: SGHDN and FVKESK. This CDR3 has 18 residues. The DNA for the CDR3 is TGTGCCAGCAGCCAAGAGGACCTAGAGGTCCCATGGACAGATACGCAGTATTTT. This gives the protein CASSQEDLEVPWTDTQYF.

The CDR3 nucleotides are TGTGCCAGCAGCCCGTTGGGACTAGCGGGGGGCCTTTCGGTTCGGAACACCGGGGAGCTGTTTTTT. Translation: CASSPLGLAGGLSVRNTGELFF. The chain combines TRBV3-1 (or the pseudogene TRBV3-2) with TRBJ2-2, with 15 nucleotides matching TRBD2. CDR3 length: 22 residues. J was trimmed by 1 base and V by 4 bases; bases with no gene match: 16. CDR1 LGHDT and CDR2 YNNKEL come from the germline V gene (reference sequence).

The V call is TRBV7-6, the J call TRBJ1-1, with 8 bases lining up with TRBD1. CDR3 length: 13 residues. Germline values: CDR1 SGHVS, CDR2 FNYEAQ. Trimming removed 8 bases from V and 7 bases from J; junction bases left unmatched: 9. In nucleotides, the CDR3 is TGTGCCAGCGTAAGGGACAGGTGGGGTGAAGCTTTCTTT. It translates to CASVRDRWGEAFF.

This chain links TRBV3-1 (or the pseudogene TRBV3-2) with TRBJ2-1, with D perhaps matching TRBD1 or TRBD2 (5 bases each). Between the trimmed V and J ends, which lost 2 bases and 5 bases, there was a span of 16 bases. Germline V gene data show CDR1 as LGHDT and CDR2 as YNNKEL (reference sequence). The CDR3 consists of 16 residues. As DNA, the CDR3 is TGTGCCAGCAGCCAAAAAGCCCAGACGGGACACAATGAGCAGTTCTTC. It translates to CASSQKAQTGHNEQFF.

This chain connects TRBV5-1 to TRBJ2-1, with D unclear. This CDR3 comprises 13 residues. Germline lookup yields CDR1 SGHRS and CDR2 YFSETQ. With 5 bases removed from V and 5 bases from J, the gap between germline ends came to 11 bases. The CDR3 DNA reads TGCGCCAGCAGTACTGGGGTTGACAATGAGCAGTTCTTC. It translates to CASSTGVDNEQFF.

The chain links TRBV4-3 to TRBJ1-1; D unclear. This CDR3 region has 16 residues. Germline lookup yields CDR1 LGHNA and CDR2 YSLEER. V dropped 0 bases and J dropped 0 bases, with 11 bases sitting between them. The DNA for the CDR3 is TGCGCCAGCAGCCAAGACCCGGGAGGGATGAACACTGAAGCTTTCTTT. Translated, it gives CASSQDPGGMNTEAFF.

This clone was recorded many times. The V and J genes are TRBV6-6 and TRBJ1-1, with no clear D. From germline, CDR1 is MNHNY and CDR2 SVGAGI (reference sequence). The V end was cut by 5 bases, the J end by 5 bases, with 18 bases between. The CDR3 extends over 15 amino acids. The CDR3 DNA sequence: TGTGCCAGCAGTCCGAACCCACAGAGGGCGACTGAAGCTTTCTTT. Its protein is CASSPNPQRATEAFF.

The chain joins TRBV2 to TRBJ1-6; D is undetermined. From germline, CDR1 is SNHLY and CDR2 FYNNEI. The CDR3 sequence is 15 residues long. V was trimmed by 3 bases and J by 7 bases, leaving 13 bases between them. The CDR3 region has the DNA TGTGCCAGCAGTGAGGAGGCAGGACCCAATTCACCCCTCCACTTT. It codes for CASSEEAGPNSPLHF.

The rearrangement joins TRBV5-1 to TRBJ2-7; D unresolved. CDR1 is SGHRS, CDR2 YFSETQ, per germline. V lost 4 bases and J 3 bases, leaving 11 bases between the germline ends. The CDR3 sequence is 13 residues long. For the CDR3, the DNA is TGCGCCAGCAGCCCCGGGTTTTTCTACGAGCAGTACTTC. Translation: CASSPGFFYEQYF. Together with reference TRBV5-1 and TRBJ2-7, the CDR3 gives the full variable domain: KAGVTQTPRYLIKTRGQQVTLSCSPISGHRSVSWYQQTPGQGLQFLFEYFSETQRNKGNFPGRFSGRQFSNSRSEMNVSTLELGDSALYLCASSPGFFYEQYFGPGTRLTVT.